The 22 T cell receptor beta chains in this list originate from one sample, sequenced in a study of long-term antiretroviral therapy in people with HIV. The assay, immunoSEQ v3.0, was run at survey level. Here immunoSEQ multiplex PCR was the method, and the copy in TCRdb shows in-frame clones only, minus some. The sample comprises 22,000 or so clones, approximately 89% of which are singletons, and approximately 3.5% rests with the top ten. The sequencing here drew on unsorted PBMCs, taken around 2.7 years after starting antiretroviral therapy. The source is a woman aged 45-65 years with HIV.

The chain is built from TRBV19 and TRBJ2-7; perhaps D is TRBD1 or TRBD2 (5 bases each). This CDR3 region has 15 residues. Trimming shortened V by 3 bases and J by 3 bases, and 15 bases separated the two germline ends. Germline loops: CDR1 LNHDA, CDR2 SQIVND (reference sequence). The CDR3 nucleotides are TGTGCCAGTAGTATGGGGGTGGGGCGCGTCTACGAGCAGTACTTC. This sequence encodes CASSMGVGRVYEQYF.

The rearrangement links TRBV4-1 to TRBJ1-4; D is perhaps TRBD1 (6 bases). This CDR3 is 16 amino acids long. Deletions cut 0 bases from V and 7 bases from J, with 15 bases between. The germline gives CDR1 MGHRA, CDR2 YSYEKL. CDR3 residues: CASSQEEGGAGEKLFF. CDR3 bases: TGCGCCAGCAGCCAAGAAGAAGGGGGGGCTGGTGAAAAACTGTTTTTT.

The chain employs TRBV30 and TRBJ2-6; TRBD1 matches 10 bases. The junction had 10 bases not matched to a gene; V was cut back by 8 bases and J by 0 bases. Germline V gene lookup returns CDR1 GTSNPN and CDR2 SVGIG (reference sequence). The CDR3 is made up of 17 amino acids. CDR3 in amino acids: CAALPGQGFSGANVLTF. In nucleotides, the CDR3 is TGTGCCGCTCTACCGGGACAGGGGTTCTCTGGGGCCAACGTCCTGACTTTC. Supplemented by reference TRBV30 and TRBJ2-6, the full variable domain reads SQTIHQWPATLVQPVGSPLSLECTVEGTSNPNLYWYRQAAGRGLQLLFYSVGIGQISSEVPQNLSASRPQDRQFILSSKKLLLSDSGFYLCAALPGQGFSGANVLTFGAGSRLTVL.

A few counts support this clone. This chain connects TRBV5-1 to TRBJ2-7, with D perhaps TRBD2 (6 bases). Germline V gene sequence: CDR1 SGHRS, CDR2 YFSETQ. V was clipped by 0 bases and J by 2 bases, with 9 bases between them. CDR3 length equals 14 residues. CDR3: CASSLAAGPYEQYF. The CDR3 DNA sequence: TGCGCCAGCAGCTTGGCCGCGGGACCCTACGAGCAGTACTTC.

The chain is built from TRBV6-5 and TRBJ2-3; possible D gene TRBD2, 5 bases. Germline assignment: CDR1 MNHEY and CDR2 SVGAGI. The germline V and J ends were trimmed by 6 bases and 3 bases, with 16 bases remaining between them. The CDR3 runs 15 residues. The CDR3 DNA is TGTGCCAGCAGCTTCGACCGGGGATCGACAGATACGCAGTATTTT. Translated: CASSFDRGSTDTQYF.

The CDR3 DNA is TGTGCCAGCAGTGATACGGGACTGGTGAACACCGGGGAGCTGTTTTTT. Translated: CASSDTGLVNTGELFF. The chain is built from TRBV6-1 and TRBJ2-2; perhaps TRBD2 as D (6 bases). Germline assignment: CDR1 MNHNS and CDR2 SASEGT. There are 16 residues in the CDR3. Between the trimmed V and J ends, which lost 3 bases and 1 base, there was a span of 12 bases.

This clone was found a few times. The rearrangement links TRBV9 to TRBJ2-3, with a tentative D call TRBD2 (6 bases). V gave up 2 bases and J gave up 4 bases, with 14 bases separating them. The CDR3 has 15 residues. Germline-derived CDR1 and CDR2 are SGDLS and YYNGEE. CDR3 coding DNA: TGTGCCAGCAGCGTTCAGGGTGGGGGGTCAGATACGCAGTATTTT. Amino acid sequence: CASSVQGGGSDTQYF.

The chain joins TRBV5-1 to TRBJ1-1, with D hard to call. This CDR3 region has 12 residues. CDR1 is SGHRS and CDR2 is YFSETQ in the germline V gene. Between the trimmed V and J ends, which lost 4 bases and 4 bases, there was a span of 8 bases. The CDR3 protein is CASSLGITEAFF. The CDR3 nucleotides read TGCGCCAGCAGCCTGGGAATCACTGAAGCTTTCTTT.

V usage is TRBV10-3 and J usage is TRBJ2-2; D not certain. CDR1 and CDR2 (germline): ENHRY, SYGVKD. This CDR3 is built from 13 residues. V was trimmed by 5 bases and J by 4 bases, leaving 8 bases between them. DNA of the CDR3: TGTGCCATCAGTCCTACCATCACCGGGGAGCTGTTTTTT. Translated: CAISPTITGELFF.

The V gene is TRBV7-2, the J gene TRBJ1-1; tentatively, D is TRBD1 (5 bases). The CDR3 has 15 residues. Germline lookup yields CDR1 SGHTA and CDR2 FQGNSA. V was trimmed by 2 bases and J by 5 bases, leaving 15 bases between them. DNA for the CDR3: TGTGCCAGCAGCTTATTGGGGGTCCCGGGAACTGAAGCTTTCTTT. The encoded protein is CASSLLGVPGTEAFF.

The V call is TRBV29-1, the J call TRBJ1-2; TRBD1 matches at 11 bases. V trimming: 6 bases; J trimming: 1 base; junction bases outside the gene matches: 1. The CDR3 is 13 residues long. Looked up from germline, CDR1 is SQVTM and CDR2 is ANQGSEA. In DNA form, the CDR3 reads TGCAGCGTGGGACAGGGGGGTAACTATGGCTACACCTTC. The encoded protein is CSVGQGGNYGYTF.

Here the CDR3 DNA reads TGTGCCAGCAGCTTGGGAAGTGAAAAACTGTTTTTT. Its protein is CASSLGSEKLFF. The chain combines TRBV7-9 with TRBJ1-4; D is ambiguous. The V and J ends lost 3 bases and 7 bases respectively, with 6 bases between them. From germline, CDR1 is SEHNR and CDR2 FQNEAQ (reference sequence). The CDR3 covers 12 residues. The full variable domain, with the rest looked up from reference TRBV7-9 and TRBJ1-4, is DTGVSQNPRHKITKRGQNVTFRCDPISEHNRLYWYRQTLGQGPEFLTYFQNEAQLEKSRLLSDRFSAERPKGSFSTLEIQRTEQGDSAMYLCASSLGSEKLFFGSGTQLSVL.

CDR3 coding DNA: TGTGCCAGCAGCAAACACCGCACTAGGGTCTATGGCTACACCTTC. This translates into CASSKHRTRVYGYTF. The rearrangement joins TRBV21-1 to TRBJ1-2. TRBV21-1 is a pseudogene. The CDR3 is 15 residues long.

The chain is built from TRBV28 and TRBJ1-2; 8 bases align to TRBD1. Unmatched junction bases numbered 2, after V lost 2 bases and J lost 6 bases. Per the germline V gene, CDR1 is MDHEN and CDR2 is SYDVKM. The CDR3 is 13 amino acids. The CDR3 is CASSLQGANGYTF. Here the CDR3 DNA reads TGTGCCAGCAGTTTACAGGGGGCGAATGGCTACACCTTC.

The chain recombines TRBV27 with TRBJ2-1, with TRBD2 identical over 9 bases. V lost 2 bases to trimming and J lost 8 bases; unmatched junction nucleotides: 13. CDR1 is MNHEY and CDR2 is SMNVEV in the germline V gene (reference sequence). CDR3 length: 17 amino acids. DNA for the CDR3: TGTGCCAGCAGTTTAGAGTCTGGCGGGAGGGCCCTCGATGAGCAGTTCTTC. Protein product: CASSLESGGRALDEQFF.

The CDR3 DNA is TGTGCCAGCTCACCGGGGACATGGAATGAAAAACTGTTTTTT. This encodes CASSPGTWNEKLFF. This sequence joins TRBV18 and TRBJ1-4; D is perhaps TRBD1 (6 bases). This CDR3 has 14 amino acids. From germline, CDR1 is KGHSH and CDR2 LQKENI. With 3 bases removed from V and 5 bases from J, the gap between germline ends came to 10 bases.

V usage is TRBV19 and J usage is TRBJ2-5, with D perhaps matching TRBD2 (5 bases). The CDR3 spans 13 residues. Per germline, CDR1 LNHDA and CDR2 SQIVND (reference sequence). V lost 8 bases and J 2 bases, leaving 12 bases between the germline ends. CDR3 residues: CASAAVPQETQYF. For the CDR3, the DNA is TGTGCCAGTGCAGCGGTTCCACAAGAGACCCAGTACTTC.

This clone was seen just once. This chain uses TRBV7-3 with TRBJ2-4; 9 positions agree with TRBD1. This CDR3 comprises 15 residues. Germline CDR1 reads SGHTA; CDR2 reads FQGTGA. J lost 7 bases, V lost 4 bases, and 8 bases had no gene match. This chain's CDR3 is CASSSSGTGNNIQYF. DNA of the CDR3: TGTGCCAGCAGCTCCTCGGGGACAGGGAATAACATTCAGTACTTC.

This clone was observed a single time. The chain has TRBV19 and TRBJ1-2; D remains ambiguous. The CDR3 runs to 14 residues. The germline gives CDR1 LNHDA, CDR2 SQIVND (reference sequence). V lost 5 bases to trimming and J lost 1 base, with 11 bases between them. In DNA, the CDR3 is TGTGCCAGTAGTGCAGTCTCCGTTAACTATGGCTACACCTTC. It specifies CASSAVSVNYGYTF.

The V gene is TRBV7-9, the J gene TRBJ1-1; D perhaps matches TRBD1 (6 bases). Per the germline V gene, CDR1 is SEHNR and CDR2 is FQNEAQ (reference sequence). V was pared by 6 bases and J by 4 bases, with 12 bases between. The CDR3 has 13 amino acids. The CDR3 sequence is CASRNTGLTEAFF. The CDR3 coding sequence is TGTGCCAGCAGGAACACAGGGCTCACTGAAGCTTTCTTT.

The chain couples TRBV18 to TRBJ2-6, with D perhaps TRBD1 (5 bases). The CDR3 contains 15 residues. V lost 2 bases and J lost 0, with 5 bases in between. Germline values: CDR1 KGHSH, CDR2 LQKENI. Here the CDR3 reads CASSPGHSGANVLTF. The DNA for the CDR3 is TGTGCCAGCTCACCAGGACACTCTGGGGCCAACGTCCTGACTTTC.

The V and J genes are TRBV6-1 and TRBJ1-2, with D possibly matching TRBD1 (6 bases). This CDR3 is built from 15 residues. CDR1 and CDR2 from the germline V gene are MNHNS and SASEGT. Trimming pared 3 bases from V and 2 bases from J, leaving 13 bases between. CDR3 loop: CASSDPGHTNYGYTF. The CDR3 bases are TGTGCCAGCAGTGACCCGGGACACACCAACTATGGCTACACCTTC.